This is a list of T cell receptor beta chains from one sample in a study of T cells in Graves' hyperthyroidism and ophthalmopathy. TCRdb re-derived calls from the multiplex PCR reads in MiXCR, one entry per CDR3 protein. This table has fewer than 750,000 distinct CDR3 sequences, over 12% appearing once. Sequencing used blood. The source is a woman between 35 and 50 years old with Graves' ophthalmopathy. Each CDR3 is given with its conserved first and last residue. The D gene is left open where the match is weak. Size values are once, few and many counts, or a class for expanded clones, and some rows have none.

TRBJ1-1,NA,NA,14,TRBV12-3/TRBV12-4,TGTGCCAGCATCCAGGACAGACGGAACACTGAAGCTTTCTTT,CASIQDRRNTEAFF
TRBJ2-7,many,TRBD1,17,TRBV6-2/TRBV6-3,TGTGCCAGCAGTTATTCCGGGACAGCCCCGAGCTCCTACGAGCAGTACTTC,CASSYSGTAPSSYEQYF
TRBJ1-5,NA,NA,16,TRBV6-4,TGTGCCAGGGAGAGAAGGACGACCTACAGCAATCAGCCCCAGCATTTT,CARERRTTYSNQPQHF
TRBJ2-2,many,TRBD1,15,TRBV19,TGTGCCAGTAGGAGACAGGGGGCTAGCACCGGGGAGCTGTTTTTT,CASRRQGASTGELFF
TRBJ2-7,few,TRBD2,18,TRBV6-2/TRBV6-3,TGTGCCAGCAGTAACCGTCTAGCGGGCACCTCTTGGGCCTACGAGCAGTACTTC,CASSNRLAGTSWAYEQYF
TRBJ2-7,few,TRBD1,13,TRBV12-3/TRBV12-4,TGTGCCAGCCATCAGGGGGCGGGCTACGAGCAGTACTTC,CASHQGAGYEQYF
TRBJ1-1,many,NA,12,TRBV28,TGTGCCAGCAGTGGAGGGACGGACGAAGCTTTCTTT,CASSGGTDEAFF
TRBJ2-5,NA,TRBD2,15,TRBV27,TGTGCCAGCAGTGTGTGGGGGGGGTTGATGGAGACCCAGTACTTC,CASSVWGGLMETQYF
TRBJ2-2,many,NA,13,TRBV19,TGTGCCAGTAGTACCGACAGGCCCGGGGAGCTGTTTTTT,CASSTDRPGELFF
TRBJ2-7,many,NA,15,TRBV28,TGTGCCAGCAGTTTACTGCGGGACAGCTCCTACGAGCAGTACTTC,CASSLLRDSSYEQYF
TRBJ2-7,few,NA,15,TRBV5-1,TGCGCCAGCAAACTCGAGGGGGACAACTCCTACGAGCAGTACTTC,CASKLEGDNSYEQYF
TRBJ2-7,many,TRBD2,14,TRBV2,TGTGCCAACTCCCAGGGCGGGAGGAGGGGCGAGCAGTACTTC,CANSQGGRRGEQYF
TRBJ2-7,many,TRBD2,14,TRBV6-2/TRBV6-3,TGTGCCAGCACCATTTCGGGAGGGCCGGGAGAGCAGTACTTC,CASTISGGPGEQYF
TRBJ1-5,many,NA,14,TRBV7-2,TGTGCCAGCAGCTCAGCAGGGATTTCGCAGCCCCAGCATTTT,CASSSAGISQPQHF
TRBJ1-5,few,TRBD1,14,TRBV18,TGTGCCAGCTCACACGGACAGGGCCATCAGCCCCAGCATTTT,CASSHGQGHQPQHF
TRBJ1-1,many,NA,12,TRBV6-2/TRBV6-3,TGTGCCAGCAGTGATACGGGGACTGAAGCTTTCTTT,CASSDTGTEAFF
TRBJ2-2,once,NA,15,TRBV3-1,TGTGCCAGCAGGGAGGGACAGCAGAGAACCGGGGAGCTGTTTTTT,CASREGQQRTGELFF
TRBJ2-2,many,TRBD2,15,TRBV28,TGTGCCAGCAGCTTAGCGGGAGGGCCGGTCGGGGAGCTGTTTTTT,CASSLAGGPVGELFF
TRBJ2-5,few,TRBD1,17,TRBV18,TGTGCCAGCTCACCAAATGTCGCGGGACAGGGATCGGAGACCCAGTACTTC,CASSPNVAGQGSETQYF
TRBJ2-7,many,NA,13,TRBV5-1,TGCGCCAGCAGCCCCGGGAACGTCTACGAGCAGTACTTC,CASSPGNVYEQYF
TRBJ1-1,NA,NA,14,TRBV6-2/TRBV6-3,TGTGCCAGCACCCGTCCGGGACACAACACTGAAGCTTTCTTT,CASTRPGHNTEAFF
TRBJ2-2,few,TRBD2,15,TRBV7-2,TGTGCCAGCTTTAGCGGAAGGGAGGGGACCGGGGAGCTGTTTTTT,CASFSGREGTGELFF
TRBJ2-2,many,TRBD2,18,TRBV6-2/TRBV6-3,TGTGCCAGCAGTTACCATAGCGGGAGCGCCCTGGACACCGGGGAGCTGTTTTTT,CASSYHSGSALDTGELFF
TRBJ2-7,many,TRBD1,13,TRBV7-8,TGTGCCAGCAGCTTAGCCGGGACAGGGTATGGGTACTTC,CASSLAGTGYGYF
TRBJ2-7,many,NA,13,TRBV19,TGTGCCAGTAGTATAGTGCCCTTTGGGGAGCAGTACTTC,CASSIVPFGEQYF
TRBJ1-1,few,TRBD1,15,TRBV10-3,TGTGCCATCAACTCGGACAGGGCGGGTAACACTGAAGCTTTCTTT,CAINSDRAGNTEAFF
TRBJ2-7,few,NA,14,TRBV20-1,TGCAGTGCTAGGTCCGACAGAAGCTCCTACGAGCAGTACTTC,CSARSDRSSYEQYF
TRBJ1-5,NA,NA,13,TRBV7-6,TGTGCCAGCAGCTTAGCGCCGGCTCAGCCCCAGCATTTT,CASSLAPAQPQHF